The 26 T cell receptor beta chains below were found in one sample sequenced in a study of graft-versus-host responses after intestinal transplantation. These receptors' antigens are unknown. The table came from immunoSEQ multiplex PCR; TCRdb's copy has only in-frame clones and leaves some out. This table holds 80,000 to 95,000 clones, roughly 91% found once. Sequenced material: unstimulated CD8+ T cells sorted from spleen or lymph node cells, taken before intestinal transplant. These receptors originate from a human donor who received an intestinal transplant.

The chain carries TRBV10-1 and TRBJ2-3; the match to TRBD2 covers 10 bases. The CDR3 has 17 residues. Per germline, CDR1 WNHNN and CDR2 SYGVQD (reference sequence). With 0 bases clipped from V and 7 bases from J, the junction kept 10 bases outside the gene matches. CDR3 amino acids: CASSESGVGLATHTQYF. Here the CDR3 DNA reads TGCGCCAGCAGTGAGTCCGGAGTGGGACTAGCGACCCATACGCAGTATTTT.

The table lists this clone with a count of one. The chain recombines TRBV7-8 with TRBJ2-3; 9 bases agree with TRBD1. The CDR3 totals 15 residues. The ends lost 5 bases at V and 2 bases at J; junction bases unmatched: 5. Looked up from germline, CDR1 is SGHVS and CDR2 is FQNEAQ. DNA for the CDR3: TGTGCCAGCAGCGACCGGGACAGGGTCACAGATACGCAGTATTTT. Translation gives CASSDRDRVTDTQYF. Using reference TRBV7-8 and TRBJ2-3 for the parts outside the CDR3, the full variable domain is GAGVSQSPRYKVAKRGQDVALRCDPISGHVSLFWYQQALGQGPEFLTYFQNEAQLDKSGLPSDRFFAERPEGSVSTLKIQRTQQEDSAVYLCASSDRDRVTDTQYFGPGTRLTVL.

The chain combines TRBV5-4 with TRBJ2-3; possibly TRBD2 for D (6 bases). The V gene's germline CDR1 is SGHNT and CDR2 YYREEE (reference sequence). The CDR3 totals 15 residues. V was shortened by 4 bases and J by 1 base, with 13 bases between the two germline ends. For the CDR3, the DNA is TGTGCCAGCAGCGGGGGGACTGTACGCACAGATACGCAGTATTTT. It specifies CASSGGTVRTDTQYF.

The chain links TRBV10-3 to TRBJ1-1; 8 bases line up with TRBD1. There are 12 residues in the CDR3. V dropped 9 bases and J dropped 3; count of bases not matched to a gene: 3. Germline V gene data show CDR1 as ENHRY and CDR2 as SYGVKD. The CDR3 region is CAIGTGDTEAFF. CDR3 coding DNA: TGTGCCATTGGGACAGGAGACACTGAAGCTTTCTTT.

This clone came up a few times. The chain uses TRBV4-3 and TRBJ2-1; D may be TRBD2 (6 bases). From germline, CDR1 is LGHNA and CDR2 YSLEER. The CDR3 runs to 15 residues. The V end lost 0 bases, the J end lost 3 bases, and 9 bases lay between the germline ends. The CDR3 sequence is CASSQDQGLYNEQFF. CDR3 DNA: TGCGCCAGCAGCCAAGATCAGGGACTCTACAATGAGCAGTTCTTC.

The chain combines TRBV25-1 with TRBJ2-3, with D possibly matching TRBD1 (5 bases). Per germline, CDR1 MGHDK and CDR2 SYGVNS. Trimming cost V 3 bases and J 4 bases, with 17 bases left between them. This CDR3 has 16 amino acids. The CDR3 DNA reads TGTGCCAGCAGTGACCTGAACGAAGGGGTGGCAGATACGCAGTATTTT. Translating it yields CASSDLNEGVADTQYF.

The chain uses TRBV7-2 and TRBJ2-7; TRBD1 matches 9 bases. Germline V gene sequence: CDR1 SGHTA, CDR2 FQGNSA. Losses at the gene ends were 2 bases for V and 6 bases for J; bases not matched to a gene: 8. The CDR3 totals 15 residues. The CDR3 DNA reads as TGTGCCAGCAGCTTATTTACAGGGGGCTCGGGCGAGCAGTACTTC. It specifies CASSLFTGGSGEQYF.

The genes are TRBV27 and TRBJ1-2; 11 bases agree with TRBD1. The CDR3 runs to 13 residues. Germline assignment: CDR1 MNHEY and CDR2 SMNVEV (reference sequence). Trimming at V came to 6 bases and at J to 6 bases, leaving 3 bases not matched to a gene. CDR3 DNA sequence: TGTGCCAGCAGCAGGGGACAGGGGGATGGCTACACCTTC. As protein: CASSRGQGDGYTF.

J is TRBJ2-7 and V is TRBV14, with TRBD2 matching 9 bases. The CDR3 spans 15 residues. Unmatched junction bases numbered 2, after V lost 1 base and J lost 1 base. Germline loops: CDR1 SGHDN, CDR2 FVKESK. The DNA for the CDR3 is TGTGCCAGCAGCCAAGGTAGCGGGGGTTCCTACGAGCAGTACTTC. It encodes CASSQGSGGSYEQYF.

This chain uses TRBV27 with TRBJ2-7; maybe TRBD2 (6 bases). CDR3 length: 13 residues. V was shortened by 8 bases and J by 2 bases, with 13 bases between the two germline ends. From germline, CDR1 is MNHEY and CDR2 SMNVEV (reference sequence). The CDR3 loop reads CASGVGTAYEQYF. The CDR3 DNA follows: TGTGCCAGCGGAGTGGGGACTGCCTACGAGCAGTACTTC.

The CDR3 protein is CASSTEEGLSGANVLTF. The CDR3, as DNA: TGTGCCAGCAGCACCGAGGAGGGGTTGTCTGGGGCCAACGTCCTGACTTTC. The rearrangement links TRBV5-8 to TRBJ2-6; tentative D call: TRBD2 (6 bases). Germline lookup yields CDR1 SGHTS and CDR2 YDEGEE. The CDR3 length is 17 residues. The ends were cut back, 4 bases at V and 1 base at J, with 15 bases in the middle.

This chain's CDR3 is CASSLEDYYYGYTF. CDR3 coding DNA: TGTGCCAGCAGCTTAGAGGACTACTATTATGGCTACACCTTC. The genes are TRBV7-2 and TRBJ1-2; unclear D gene. V was clipped by 1 base and J by 5 bases, with 11 bases between them. CDR1 and CDR2 from the germline V gene are SGHTA and FQGNSA. This CDR3 contains 14 residues. The full variable domain, in which reference TRBV7-2 and TRBJ1-2 provide the parts outside the CDR3, is GAGVSQSPSNKVTEKGKDVELRCDPISGHTALYWYRQSLGQGLEFLIYFQGNSAPDKSGLPSDRFSAERTGGSVSTLTIQRTQQEDSAVYLCASSLEDYYYGYTFGSGTRLTVV.

This rearrangement joins TRBV27 to TRBJ1-3; D remains ambiguous. V lost 5 bases to trimming and J lost 3 bases, with 17 bases between them. The CDR3 covers 16 residues. In germline, CDR1 is MNHEY, CDR2 SMNVEV (reference sequence). Written as DNA, the CDR3 is TGTGCCAGCAGTCCTACCCCAGCGTCGAGTGGAAACACCATATATTTT. This sequence encodes CASSPTPASSGNTIYF.

The chain couples TRBV20-1 to TRBJ2-5; unclear D gene. Trimming removed 0 bases from V and 10 bases from J, with 9 bases in between. CDR3 length equals 11 residues. CDR1 and CDR2 from the germline V gene are DFQATT and SNEGSKA (reference sequence). CDR3 protein: CSARDGLNQYF. As DNA, the CDR3 is TGCAGTGCTAGAGATGGGCTAAACCAGTACTTC.

This rearrangement joins TRBV5-6 to TRBJ2-7, with TRBD2 matching 11 bases. V gave up 4 bases and J gave up 3 bases; unmatched junction bases: 12. This CDR3 comprises 17 residues. CDR1 and CDR2 (germline): SGHDT, YYEEEE. DNA for the CDR3: TGTGCCAGCAGCCCGGCGCTAGCGGGGGGCCCGAACTACGAGCAGTACTTC. This translates into CASSPALAGGPNYEQYF.

The CDR3, as DNA: TGTGCCAGCAGCAAAGGGGGCCCCCGTCCCTACTACGAGCAGTACTTC. Translated, it gives CASSKGGPRPYYEQYF. V and J are TRBV21-1 and TRBJ2-7; TRBD1 reflects the table's D call only, with no check against the DNA. TRBV21-1 has pseudogene status. This CDR3 has 16 amino acids.

This clone is a singleton in its sample. V and J are TRBV9 and TRBJ2-3; 7 bases align to TRBD2. Germline lookup yields CDR1 SGDLS and CDR2 YYNGEE. The CDR3 spans 16 residues. The J segment lost 1 base and the V segment lost 0 bases, leaving 5 bases of the junction unmatched. The DNA for the CDR3 is TGTGCCAGCAGCGTAGTAAGTGGGGGGGGCACAGATACGCAGTATTTT. Amino acid sequence: CASSVVSGGGTDTQYF.

V is TRBV7-9 and J is TRBJ2-3, with 9 bases aligning to TRBD1. The CDR3 loop spans 16 amino acids. V was clipped by 3 bases and J by 4 bases; unmatched bases: 8. CDR1 is SEHNR, CDR2 FQNEAQ, per germline (reference sequence). Here the CDR3 reads CASSFPRQGGPDTQYF. The DNA for the CDR3 is TGTGCCAGCAGCTTCCCAAGACAGGGGGGTCCAGATACGCAGTATTTT.

V gene TRBV2 combines with J gene TRBJ1-1, with D hard to call. The CDR3 loop spans 12 amino acids. Trimming stripped 1 base from V and 5 bases from J, with 5 bases between. Germline assignment: CDR1 SNHLY and CDR2 FYNNEI. This CDR3 reads CASSEGRTEAFF. The CDR3 bases are TGTGCCAGCAGTGAAGGCAGGACTGAAGCTTTCTTT.

The CDR3 region has the DNA TGTGCCAGCAGTTACCGACAGAGTATGGGCTACACCTTC. It encodes CASSYRQSMGYTF. This chain links TRBV6-9 with TRBJ1-2, with D perhaps TRBD1 (5 bases). Germline CDR1 reads MNHGY; CDR2 reads SVAAGI. This CDR3 has 13 amino acids. The ends were cut back, 3 bases at V and 8 bases at J, with 13 bases in the middle.

V usage is TRBV5-4 and J usage is TRBJ2-1, with 10 bases lining up with TRBD2. CDR3 length equals 15 residues. The trim removed 2 bases at V and 5 bases at J, leaving 4 bases unmatched. From germline, CDR1 is SGHNT and CDR2 YYREEE (reference sequence). CDR3 DNA sequence: TGTGCCAGCAGCTTCGGAGGGACTAGCGACAATGAGCAGTTCTTC. The encoded protein is CASSFGGTSDNEQFF.

The chain couples TRBV25-1 to TRBJ2-7; no definite D call. Trimming left V 3 bases short and J 3 bases short, with 9 bases between. The germline CDR1 and CDR2 sequences are MGHDK and SYGVNS. The CDR3 is 13 residues long. The CDR3 DNA follows: TGTGCCAGCAGTGATTACCTAAACTACGAGCAGTACTTC. Translation: CASSDYLNYEQYF.

This clone was counted between two and nine times. The genes are TRBV4-3 and TRBJ1-3, with TRBD1 as a possible D gene (6 bases). The CDR3 loop spans 15 amino acids. V dropped 4 bases and J dropped 4 bases, with 14 bases sitting between them. Looked up from germline, CDR1 is LGHNA and CDR2 is YSLEER. The CDR3 DNA sequence: TGCGCCAGCAGCCCAAGTCAGGGGACGGGAAACACCATATATTTT. It yields the protein CASSPSQGTGNTIYF.

This clone was seen a few times. This chain uses TRBV12-5 with TRBJ2-7; D might be TRBD2 (5 bases). Germline V gene lookup returns CDR1 LGHNT and CDR2 FRNRAP. Trimming removed 6 bases at V and 5 bases at J, with 8 bases between. CDR3 size: 11 residues. The CDR3 DNA sequence: TGTGCTAGTGGAGAGGGCCACGAGCAGTACTTC. Amino acids: CASGEGHEQYF.

The V and J genes are TRBV29-1 and TRBJ2-7; D perhaps matches TRBD1 (5 bases). V was cut by 1 base and J by 2 bases, with 9 bases left in between. The CDR3 loop spans 13 amino acids. Germline-derived CDR1 and CDR2 are SQVTM and ANQGSEA. The CDR3 reads CSVEGGHTYEQYF. CDR3 DNA: TGCAGCGTTGAAGGAGGACATACCTACGAGCAGTACTTC.

The chain employs TRBV12-1 and TRBJ2-1; the D call TRBD2 from the table was never checked on the DNA. TRBV12-1 is recorded as a pseudogene. This CDR3 has 18 residues. DNA for the CDR3: TGTGCCAGCAACCCCTCGGGAATGGAGGATTCCTCCTACAATGAGCAGTTCTTC. This sequence encodes CASNPSGMEDSSYNEQFF.